This T cell receptor (beta chain) originates from a study of blood T cell repertoires in COVID-19. The V and J ends lost 2 bases and 2 bases respectively, with 11 bases between them. CDR3 length equals 15 residues. Germline V gives CDR1 WNHNN, CDR2 SYGVQD (reference sequence). The data were produced by immunoSEQ multiplex PCR, yet TCRdb's version contains in-frame clones alone and is incomplete. The sample has a few hundred thousand clones; 90% are singletons. The chain links TRBV10-1 to TRBJ2-3; TRBD2 is a possible D gene (6 bases). This clonotype was sampled from a woman aged 25 to 39 with COVID-19, enrolled during active disease. The specimen was peripheral blood. The CDR3 here is CASSEGGISTDTQYF. The CDR3 DNA reads as TGCGCCAGCAGTGAGGGCGGGATTTCCACAGATACGCAGTATTTT.